This T cell receptor (beta chain) was captured in a study of early T cells in non-severe SARS-CoV-2 infection. Germline assignment: CDR1 MNHEY and CDR2 SMNVEV (reference sequence). CDR3 length equals 14 residues. The V end lost 4 bases, the J end lost 5 bases, and 13 bases lay between the germline ends. TCRdb itself ran the 5' RACE reads through MiXCR, one entry per CDR3 protein. The table records about 50,000 distinct CDR3 sequences, approximately 13% of them present only once. Study-wide results and caveats: VDJdb-based matching was biased toward anti-spike CD8 responses and missed private and CD4 specificities.

This clonotype has only a few counts. What it recognizes is unknown. The material sequenced was whole blood. V and J are TRBV27 and TRBJ2-3; maybe TRBD2 (5 bases). This clonotype was sampled from an adult who was a healthcare worker with PCR-confirmed SARS-CoV-2 infection or an uninfected control (not recorded which). The CDR3, as DNA: TGTGCCAGCAGTTCCCGAGGGCAGGTAGATACGCAGTATTTT. Translating gives CASSSRGQVDTQYF.